One T cell receptor beta chain is described in this entry. Its specificity is not known. These data come from a study of cytomegalovirus exposure and HLA in healthy donors. Points from the study as a whole: Researchers had no immune exposure information except CMV serostatus available.

Researchers ran the PCR with 60 Vbeta and 13 Jbeta primers. Measured with immunoSEQ multiplex PCR; TCRdb has only the in-frame clones, and not every one. Seen here are 110,000 to 150,000 clones, 60% to 85% observed once, and the top ten hold around 1.2%. Germline CDR1 SGHAT, CDR2 FQNNGV. The CDR3 has 16 residues. The V end lost 2 bases, the J end lost 8 bases, and 18 bases lay between the germline ends. The receptor was isolated from a male donor in good health and CMV-seropositive. The sample taken for sequencing was PBMCs. The V gene is TRBV11-2, the J gene TRBJ1-4; TRBD1 is a possible D gene (5 bases). The CDR3 sequence is CASSLSQGAGGEKLFF. The CDR3 DNA reads TGTGCCAGCAGCTTATCTCAAGGGGCGGGGGGGGAAAAACTGTTTTTT.